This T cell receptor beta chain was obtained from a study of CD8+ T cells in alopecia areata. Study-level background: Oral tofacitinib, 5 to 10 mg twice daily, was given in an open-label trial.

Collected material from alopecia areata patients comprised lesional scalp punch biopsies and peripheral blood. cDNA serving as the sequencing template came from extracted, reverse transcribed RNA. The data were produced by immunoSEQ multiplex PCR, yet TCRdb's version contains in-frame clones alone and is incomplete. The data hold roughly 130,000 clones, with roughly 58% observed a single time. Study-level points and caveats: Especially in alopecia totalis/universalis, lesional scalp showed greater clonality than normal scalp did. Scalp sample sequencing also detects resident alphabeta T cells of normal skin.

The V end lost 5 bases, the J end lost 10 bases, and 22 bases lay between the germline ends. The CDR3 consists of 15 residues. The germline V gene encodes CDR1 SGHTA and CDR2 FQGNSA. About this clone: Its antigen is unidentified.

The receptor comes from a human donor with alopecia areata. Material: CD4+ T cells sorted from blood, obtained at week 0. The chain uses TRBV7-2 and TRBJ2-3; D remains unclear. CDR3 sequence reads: CASSTSRGTTDAQYF. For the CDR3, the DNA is TGTGCCAGCAGCACATCCCGTGGAACGACTGATGCGCAGTATTTT. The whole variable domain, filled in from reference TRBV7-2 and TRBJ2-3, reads GAGVSQSPSNKVTEKGKDVELRCDPISGHTALYWYRQSLGQGLEFLIYFQGNSAPDKSGLPSDRFSAERTGGSVSTLTIQRTQQEDSAVYLCASSTSRGTTDAQYFGPGTRLTVL.